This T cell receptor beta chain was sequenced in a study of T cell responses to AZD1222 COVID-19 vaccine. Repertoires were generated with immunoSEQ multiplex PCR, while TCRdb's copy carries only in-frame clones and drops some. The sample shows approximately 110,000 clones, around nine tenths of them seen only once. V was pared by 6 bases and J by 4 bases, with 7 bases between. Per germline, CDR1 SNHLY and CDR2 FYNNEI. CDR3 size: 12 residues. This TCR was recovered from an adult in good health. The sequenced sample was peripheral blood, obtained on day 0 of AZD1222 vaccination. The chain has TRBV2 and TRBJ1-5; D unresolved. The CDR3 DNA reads TGTGCCAGCAGGGCTGATAATCAGCCCCAGCATTTT. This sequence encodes CASRADNQPQHF. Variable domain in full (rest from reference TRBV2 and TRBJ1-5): EPEVTQTPSHQVTQMGQEVILRCVPISNHLYFYWYRQILGQKVEFLVSFYNNEISEKSEIFDDQFSVERPDGSNFTLKIRSTKLEDSAMYFCASRADNQPQHFGDGTRLSIL.